The 2 T cell receptor beta chains listed next were all sequenced from one sample in a study of cytomegalovirus exposure and HLA in healthy donors. Some clones are missing from TCRdb's copy, which holds only in-frame ones; the method was immunoSEQ multiplex PCR. The sample consists of around 250,000 clones, 90% of them appearing once. Sequencing was performed on PBMCs. Receptors were obtained from a woman aged 18-29 years in good health and CMV-seronegative.

This clone turned up a few times. This chain connects TRBV11-2 to TRBJ1-2; TRBD1 matches at 9 bases. Germline CDR1 and CDR2: SGHAT and FQNNGV. V shed 2 bases, J shed 6 bases, and the junction held 10 bases outside the gene matches. The CDR3 totals 16 residues. CDR3 in DNA: TGTGCCAGCAGCTTATGGTCAGTGGGGACAGGGAATGGCTACACCTTC. This translates into CASSLWSVGTGNGYTF.

A single count supports this clone. The chain combines TRBV10-3 with TRBJ2-5, with D possibly matching TRBD1 (5 bases). V was clipped by 6 bases and J by 3 bases, with 11 bases between them. CDR3 length: 13 residues. Germline CDR1 is ENHRY and CDR2 is SYGVKD. CDR3 loop: CAISTGEEETQYF. As DNA, the CDR3 is TGTGCCATCAGCACAGGTGAGGAAGAGACCCAGTACTTC.